This TCR beta chain was sequenced during a study of cytotoxic CD8 clonotypes in ibrutinib-treated CLL. Study summary: A median around 12 months of treatment, range 6 to 36, preceded the collection of response samples. Overall study results and limits: Public clonotypes were rare and shrank or held steady on treatment.

Data came from immunoSEQ multiplex PCR; TCRdb stores just in-frame clones and leaves some out. The repertoire holds some 150,000 clones, about 80% seen once, with around 30% in the top ten. This clone was picked up a small number of times. Its antigen is undetermined. The V and J ends lost 2 bases and 4 bases respectively, with 11 bases between them. Germline V gene lookup returns CDR1 SEHNR and CDR2 FQNEAQ (reference sequence). The CDR3 runs to 14 residues. This TCR came from a human donor with chronic lymphocytic leukemia. The V gene is TRBV7-9, the J gene TRBJ1-2; D gene uncertain. The source material was PBMCs, sampled after 12 months of ibrutinib treatment. CDR3 coding DNA: TGTGCCAGCAGCTTAACCGACACCTCCTATGGCTACACCTTC. Protein: CASSLTDTSYGYTF.